These 19 T cell receptor beta chains share one sample of origin, sequenced in a study of cytomegalovirus exposure and HLA in healthy donors. This table comes from immunoSEQ multiplex PCR, and its TCRdb copy is limited to in-frame clones, with some not included. In the table there are 60,000 to 75,000 clones, about 95% of which are singletons. The sample was PBMCs. Receptor source: a woman aged 18-30 years in good health and CMV-seropositive.

The chain is built from TRBV6-6 and TRBJ2-4, with TRBD2 as a possible D gene (6 bases). Germline CDR1 MNHNY, CDR2 SVGAGI (reference sequence). V was trimmed by 6 bases and J by 7 bases, leaving 16 bases between them. The CDR3 consists of 14 residues. In DNA form, the CDR3 reads TGTGCCAGCAGGGAGGAGGGCCGTGGGAACATTCAGTACTTC. Its protein is CASREEGRGNIQYF.

The gene calls are TRBV19 and TRBJ2-4, with TRBD1 matching 7 bases. Germline V gives CDR1 LNHDA, CDR2 SQIVND (reference sequence). The CDR3 is 15 amino acids. V dropped 3 bases and J dropped 4; count of bases not matched to a gene: 6. CDR3 sequence (DNA): TGTGCCAGTAGTATCGACGGGACAGCTAAAAACATTCAGTACTTC. It yields the protein CASSIDGTAKNIQYF.

The V gene is TRBV9, the J gene TRBJ2-3; the match to TRBD2 covers 8 bases. This CDR3 region has 16 residues. V trimming: 3 bases; J trimming: 0 bases; junction bases outside the gene matches: 6. Germline values: CDR1 SGDLS, CDR2 YYNGEE. Written as DNA, the CDR3 is TGTGCCAGCAGCGCAACTAGCGGCCCGAGCACAGATACGCAGTATTTT. This encodes CASSATSGPSTDTQYF.

This clone was detected only once. The V and J genes are TRBV6-6 and TRBJ2-3, with a tentative D call TRBD2 (6 bases). V lost 7 bases and J lost 2, with 13 bases in between. CDR3 length: 14 residues. Germline loops: CDR1 MNHNY, CDR2 SVGAGI (reference sequence). The CDR3 DNA sequence: TGTGCCAGCATCTGGGGGGAATACACAGATACGCAGTATTTT. It is translated as CASIWGEYTDTQYF.

The chain joins TRBV14 to TRBJ2-7; tentatively, D is TRBD1 (5 bases). V shed 5 bases and J shed 3 bases, with 17 bases lying between them. Germline V gene lookup returns CDR1 SGHDN and CDR2 FVKESK. CDR3 length: 15 amino acids. For the CDR3, the DNA is TGTGCCAGCAGCGAAGCAGGGTCGGTTCTCTACGAGCAGTACTTC. It codes for CASSEAGSVLYEQYF.

The chain links TRBV30 to TRBJ2-3; 11 bases fit TRBD2. Germline CDR1 is GTSNPN and CDR2 is SVGIG (reference sequence). The CDR3 loop spans 14 amino acids. V trimming: 2 bases; J trimming: 3 bases; junction bases outside the gene matches: 1. The CDR3 reads CAWSLAGGTDTQYF. CDR3 nucleotide sequence: TGTGCCTGGAGTCTAGCGGGAGGTACAGATACGCAGTATTTT.

V gene TRBV11-1 combines with J gene TRBJ2-7; possibly TRBD2 for D (6 bases). V lost 1 base to trimming and J lost 0 bases, with 16 bases between them. The CDR3 sequence is 17 residues long. Germline V gene lookup returns CDR1 SGHAT and CDR2 FQDESV (reference sequence). As DNA, the CDR3 is TGTGCCAGCAGCTTAGACCCCCGGGGGACCACCTCCTACGAGCAGTACTTC. Translation: CASSLDPRGTTSYEQYF.

The CDR3 coding sequence is TGTGCCAGCAGTTTGAGGGGGACCGGGACTAGCGCTCGTCATGAGCAGTTCTTC. Residues: CASSLRGTGTSARHEQFF. V usage is TRBV27 and J usage is TRBJ2-1; TRBD2 matches at 10 bases. This CDR3 has 18 residues. Germline assignment: CDR1 MNHEY and CDR2 SMNVEV (reference sequence). V lost 3 bases, J lost 8 bases, and 16 bases stayed unmatched.

This rearrangement joins TRBV6-1 to TRBJ1-5; 8 nucleotides line up with TRBD1. Germline CDR1 reads MNHNS; CDR2 reads SASEGT. The CDR3 runs to 14 residues. V gave up 2 bases and J gave up 7 bases; unmatched junction bases: 4. CDR3: CASSESGGGQPQHF. The CDR3 DNA reads TGTGCCAGCAGTGAATCAGGGGGCGGACAGCCCCAGCATTTT.

The chain's CDR3 is CSVGGLAGPTDTQYF. The CDR3 coding sequence is TGCAGCGTTGGTGGACTAGCGGGCCCCACAGATACGCAGTATTTT. This chain connects TRBV29-1 to TRBJ2-3; 11 nucleotides agree with TRBD2. With 4 bases clipped from V and 2 bases from J, the junction kept 5 bases outside the gene matches. Germline CDR1 SQVTM, CDR2 ANQGSEA. There are 15 residues in the CDR3.

The V gene is TRBV29-1, the J gene TRBJ2-1; 7 bases match TRBD1. The CDR3 is 15 residues long. Germline values: CDR1 SQVTM, CDR2 ANQGSEA. J was trimmed by 0 bases and V by 6 bases; bases with no gene match: 8. The CDR3 DNA reads TGCAGCGTGTGGACAGGCGAAAGCTCCTACAATGAGCAGTTCTTC. It codes for CSVWTGESSYNEQFF.

The chain carries TRBV4-1 and TRBJ2-2; 11 positions match TRBD2. The CDR3 consists of 17 residues. With 4 bases clipped from V and 1 base from J, the junction kept 5 bases outside the gene matches. In germline, CDR1 is MGHRA, CDR2 YSYEKL. The CDR3 sequence: CASSRALAGVNTGELFF. CDR3 in DNA: TGCGCCAGCAGCCGGGCACTAGCGGGGGTGAACACCGGGGAGCTGTTTTTT.

The rearrangement joins TRBV11-2 to TRBJ1-6, with D perhaps matching TRBD1 (5 bases). The CDR3 has 14 residues. Deletions cut 2 bases from V and 5 bases from J, with 7 bases between. CDR1 and CDR2 (germline): SGHAT, FQNNGV. The CDR3 loop reads CASSLRQNNSPLHF. The CDR3 DNA is TGTGCCAGCAGCTTAAGACAGAATAATTCACCCCTCCACTTT.

The chain links TRBV7-9 to TRBJ2-2; 7 positions agree with TRBD1. With 5 bases clipped from V and 0 bases from J, the junction kept 6 bases outside the gene matches. CDR3 length: 16 amino acids. Germline lookup yields CDR1 SEHNR and CDR2 FQNEAQ (reference sequence). The CDR3 is CASSPRQGPNTGELFF. The CDR3 DNA is TGTGCCAGCAGCCCGAGACAGGGCCCGAACACCGGGGAGCTGTTTTTT. The entire variable domain, with the rest obtained from reference TRBV7-9 and TRBJ2-2, is as follows: DTGVSQNPRHKITKRGQNVTFRCDPISEHNRLYWYRQTLGQGPEFLTYFQNEAQLEKSRLLSDRFSAERPKGSFSTLEIQRTEQGDSAMYLCASSPRQGPNTGELFFGEGSRLTVL.

V and J are TRBV30 and TRBJ2-3; no definite D call. The CDR3 totals 15 residues. Germline V lookup: CDR1 GTSNPN, CDR2 SVGIG (reference sequence). Trimming cost V 0 bases and J 8 bases, with 18 bases left between them. CDR3 in DNA: TGTGCCTGGAGTGTATCCCCTTACTACCTAGGTACGCAGTATTTT. Its protein is CAWSVSPYYLGTQYF.

The V call is TRBV27, the J call TRBJ2-7; 13 bases match TRBD2. The ends lost 5 bases at V and 4 bases at J; junction bases unmatched: 2. The length of the CDR3 is 14 residues. The germline CDR1 and CDR2 sequences are MNHEY and SMNVEV (reference sequence). The CDR3 reads CASSPGLAGYEQYF. The CDR3 DNA is TGTGCCAGCAGTCCGGGACTAGCGGGGTACGAGCAGTACTTC.

V usage is TRBV6-5 and J usage is TRBJ2-7, with a possible D match to TRBD1 (5 bases). Germline V gene data show CDR1 as MNHEY and CDR2 as SVGAGI. The CDR3 runs to 14 residues. The germline V and J ends were trimmed by 6 bases and 2 bases, with 14 bases remaining between them. The CDR3, as DNA: TGTGCCAGCAGGCCGAGAGTGGGGCCCTACGAGCAGTACTTC. Amino acid sequence: CASRPRVGPYEQYF.

This clone was seen only once. The chain has TRBV18 and TRBJ2-7, with 13 positions matching TRBD2. V shed 0 bases, J shed 2 bases, and the junction held 7 bases outside the gene matches. The CDR3 is 18 amino acids. The germline CDR1 and CDR2 sequences are KGHSH and LQKENI. The chain's CDR3 is CASSPPTTSGRLTYEQYF. The CDR3, as DNA: TGTGCCAGCTCACCACCGACGACTAGCGGGAGGTTAACCTACGAGCAGTACTTC.

DNA of the CDR3: TGTGCCAGCAGCTTAAATAGCGGGGACGTCTACGAGCAGTACTTC. It specifies CASSLNSGDVYEQYF. The chain has TRBV7-6 and TRBJ2-7; 8 bases agree with TRBD2. This CDR3 is built from 15 residues. V shed 2 bases and J 3 bases; nucleotides not matched to a gene: 6. In germline, CDR1 is SGHVS, CDR2 FNYEAQ.